The rows below give T cell receptor beta chains drawn from one sample of a study of PD-1 blockade in classical Hodgkin lymphoma. Some clones are missing from TCRdb's copy, which holds only in-frame ones; the method was immunoSEQ multiplex PCR. The table shows about 15,000 clones, with about 90% occurring only once. The sample taken for sequencing was peripheral blood mononuclear cells (PBMCs). Receptors were obtained from a human donor with classical Hodgkin lymphoma. The CDR3 runs from the conserved cysteine through the conserved F or W. A D gene is named only where the DNA matches it firmly.

TRBJ2-3,TRBD2,TRBV18,CASSPTLAGEDTQYF,TGTGCCAGCTCACCGACACTAGCGGGAGAAGATACGCAGTATTTT
TRBJ2-7,NA,TRBV4-2,CASSQDEKVLSYEQYF,TGTGCCAGCAGCCAAGATGAAAAGGTCCTCTCCTACGAGCAGTACTTC
TRBJ2-7,NA,TRBV28,CASSLGGPPYEQYF,TGTGCCAGCAGTTTGGGGGGGCCCCCCTACGAGCAGTACTTC
TRBJ1-3,NA,TRBV28,CASSLRRRLDSGNTIYF,TGTGCCAGCAGCCTACGCAGGAGACTCGATTCCGGAAACACCATATATTTT
TRBJ2-3,NA,TRBV27,CASTGKTDTQYF,TGTGCCAGCACAGGGAAGACAGATACGCAGTATTTT
TRBJ1-2,NA,TRBV27,CASSPLRTGLGYGYTF,TGTGCCAGCAGTCCCCTAAGGACTGGACTAGGCTATGGCTACACCTTC
TRBJ2-7,NA,TRBV10-3,CAISGTGWQDEQYF,TGTGCCATCAGTGGAACAGGGTGGCAGGACGAGCAGTACTTC
TRBJ2-7,TRBD1,TRBV28,CASMGGQGYEQYF,TGTGCCAGCATGGGTGGACAGGGCTACGAGCAGTACTTC
TRBJ2-7,NA,TRBV27,CASRSIGEQYF,TGTGCCAGCAGGAGTATCGGCGAGCAGTACTTC
TRBJ2-5,TRBD1,TRBV7-9,CASSDLDRGPETQYF,TGTGCCAGCAGCGACCTGGACAGGGGGCCGGAGACCCAGTACTTC
TRBJ1-1,TRBD1,TRBV5-1,CASSFQGAPTEAFF,TGCGCCAGCAGCTTTCAGGGGGCTCCCACTGAAGCTTTCTTT